Below, 20 T cell receptor beta chains from the same sample are listed, as sequenced in a study of OX40 agonist ivuxolimab in advanced cancers. TCRdb keeps only in-frame clones here, not all; method: immunoSEQ multiplex PCR. The sample holds roughly 82,000 clones; 70% to 90% are singletons and the top ten take approximately 0.9%. Sequencing used CD4+ or CD8+ T cells sorted from blood, obtained in a trial of the OX40 agonist ivuxolimab. The receptor source for this set is an adult with an advanced solid tumor such as melanoma, head and neck, liver or kidney cancer.

The chain carries TRBV19 and TRBJ2-2; D ambiguous. Germline V gives CDR1 LNHDA, CDR2 SQIVND (reference sequence). The CDR3 is made up of 13 amino acids. Trimming shortened V by 4 bases and J by 7 bases, and 10 bases separated the two germline ends. In nucleotides, the CDR3 is TGTGCCAGTAGTACCTTCCCGGGCGGGGAGCTGTTTTTT. This gives the protein CASSTFPGGELFF.

Comments on this clone: An end of the junction differs from the germline gene, which may be a read error. The same CDR3 is also encoded by other DNA sequences in this sample. This chain links TRBV7-2 with TRBJ1-6; D is perhaps TRBD1 (5 bases). CDR3 size: 16 residues. The germline V gene encodes CDR1 SGHTA and CDR2 FQGNSA. CDR3 amino acids: CASSWDGARGVSPLHF. CDR3 DNA: TGTGCCAGTAGCTGGGATGGGGCCCGGGGGGTTTCACCCCTCCACTTT.

The chain recombines TRBV27 with TRBJ2-7, with D uncertain. Germline V gene data show CDR1 as MNHEY and CDR2 as SMNVEV (reference sequence). This CDR3 region has 15 residues. The V end was cut by 4 bases, the J end by 7 bases, with 20 bases between. In DNA, the CDR3 is TGTGCCAGCAGTTCGTTGTTGGACGGTCTGCGGGAGCAGTACTTC. Amino acids: CASSSLLDGLREQYF.

The rearrangement links TRBV18 to TRBJ1-2; D is unresolved. CDR1 and CDR2 (germline): KGHSH, LQKENI. CDR3 length: 17 residues. V lost 3 bases and J lost 2, with 19 bases in between. The DNA for the CDR3 is TGTGCCAGCTCACCGGCAACTCTTAGTGGAGGGAACTATGGCTACACCTTC. Translating it yields CASSPATLSGGNYGYTF. Supplemented by reference TRBV18 and TRBJ1-2, the full variable domain reads NAGVMQNPRHLVRRRGQEARLRCSPMKGHSHVYWYRQLPEEGLKFMVYLQKENIIDESGMPKERFSAEFPKEGPSILRIQQVVRGDSAAYFCASSPATLSGGNYGYTFGSGTRLTVV.

About this clone: Other DNA sequences in the sample encode the same CDR3. The V call is TRBV7-6, the J call TRBJ2-5, with unresolved D. This CDR3 comprises 13 residues. Germline CDR1 reads SGHVS; CDR2 reads FNYEAQ. Trimming cost V 5 bases and J 1 base, with 8 bases left between them. CDR3 nucleotides: TGTGCCAGCAGCCTTACACTCCAAGAGACCCAGTACTTC. It yields the protein CASSLTLQETQYF.

The chain carries TRBV18 and TRBJ2-7; 8 nucleotides match TRBD1. Germline V gene sequence: CDR1 KGHSH, CDR2 LQKENI. Germline trimming cut 4 bases from V and 5 bases from J; bases unmatched to any gene: 10. This CDR3 comprises 15 residues. The CDR3 loop is CASSRVPDRDDEQYF. In DNA, the CDR3 is TGTGCCAGCTCACGAGTTCCGGACAGGGACGACGAGCAGTACTTC.

In this sample, this clone turned up once. The chain is built from TRBV7-2 and TRBJ2-5, with 7 bases aligning to TRBD2. V lost 1 base to trimming and J lost 0 bases; unmatched junction nucleotides: 5. The CDR3 runs 16 residues. Germline CDR1 and CDR2: SGHTA and FQGNSA. The DNA for the CDR3 is TGTGCCAGCAGCTTAGGACCAGCGGGGTACCAAGAGACCCAGTACTTC. It codes for CASSLGPAGYQETQYF. The complete variable domain, with remaining parts taken from reference TRBV7-2 and TRBJ2-5, reads GAGVSQSPSNKVTEKGKDVELRCDPISGHTALYWYRQSLGQGLEFLIYFQGNSAPDKSGLPSDRFSAERTGGSVSTLTIQRTQQEDSAVYLCASSLGPAGYQETQYFGPGTRLLVL.

The chain joins TRBV29-1 to TRBJ1-1, with 7 positions matching TRBD1. CDR3 length: 14 amino acids. In germline, CDR1 is SQVTM, CDR2 ANQGSEA. V dropped 4 bases and J dropped 0; count of bases not matched to a gene: 5. This chain's CDR3 is CSVVPGQLNTEAFF. The CDR3 coding sequence is TGCAGCGTTGTTCCGGGACAGCTGAACACTGAAGCTTTCTTT. Complete variable domain (other parts from reference TRBV29-1 and TRBJ1-1): SAVISQKPSRDICQRGTSLTIQCQVDSQVTMMFWYRQQPGQSLTLIATANQGSEATYESGFVIDKFPISRPNLTFSTLTVSNMSPEDSSIYLCSVVPGQLNTEAFFGQGTRLTVV.

The CDR3 loop reads CASSIVFRQTASNQPQHF. CDR3 nucleotides: TGTGCCAGTAGTATAGTTTTCCGACAGACCGCTAGCAATCAGCCCCAGCATTTT. V gene TRBV19 combines with J gene TRBJ1-5; TRBD1 is a possible D gene (5 bases). V lost 1 base and J lost 0, with 16 bases in between. Looked up from germline, CDR1 is LNHDA and CDR2 is SQIVND (reference sequence). This CDR3 has 18 residues.

The rearrangement joins TRBV7-9 to TRBJ1-2; D perhaps matches TRBD1 (5 bases). Germline CDR1 and CDR2: SEHNR and FQNEAQ (reference sequence). V was cut by 5 bases and J by 5 bases, with 15 bases left in between. The CDR3 length is 14 residues. Here the CDR3 reads CASSPRGGAYGYTF. CDR3 DNA: TGTGCCAGCAGCCCCCGTGGAGGGGCTTATGGCTACACCTTC.

Points on this clone: This specimen includes other DNA sequences encoding the same CDR3. The chain combines TRBV12-5 with TRBJ2-5; TRBD1 aligns across 9 bases. J gave up 4 bases and V 4 bases, and 1 base lay outside the gene matches. The CDR3 is made up of 13 amino acids. The germline V gene encodes CDR1 LGHNT and CDR2 FRNRAP. This CDR3 reads CASGSGQGETQYF. CDR3 nucleotide sequence: TGTGCTAGTGGTTCGGGACAGGGAGAGACCCAGTACTTC.

The chain links TRBV9 to TRBJ1-2; 8 bases fit TRBD1. Trimming cost V 2 bases and J 4 bases; bases outside gene matches: 7. The CDR3 is 15 residues long. Germline V gene lookup returns CDR1 SGDLS and CDR2 YYNGEE. DNA for the CDR3: TGTGCCAGCAGCGTTGGACAGGGTTCTAGCTATGGCTACACCTTC. Protein sequence: CASSVGQGSSYGYTF.

The chain recombines TRBV2 with TRBJ2-2; TRBD2 might be the D (5 bases). Germline CDR1 is SNHLY and CDR2 is FYNNEI. V was cut by 3 bases and J by 4 bases, with 9 bases left in between. The CDR3 runs to 14 residues. This CDR3 reads CASSDPSFTGELFF. CDR3 nucleotide sequence: TGTGCCAGCAGTGACCCTAGCTTCACCGGGGAGCTGTTTTTT.

This clone was seen just once. The chain recombines TRBV9 with TRBJ2-3; possible D gene TRBD2, 5 bases. Trimming took off 0 bases at V and 6 bases at J, with 11 bases between the two ends. Germline V gene lookup returns CDR1 SGDLS and CDR2 YYNGEE. There are 14 residues in the CDR3. CDR3 in DNA: TGTGCCAGCAGCGTAGAGATTCGAGGGGATACGCAGTATTTT. Encoded protein: CASSVEIRGDTQYF. Full variable domain (rest looked up from reference TRBV9 and TRBJ2-3): DSGVTQTPKHLITATGQRVTLRCSPRSGDLSVYWYQQSLDQGLQFLIQYYNGEERAKGNILERFSAQQFPDLHSELNLSSLELGDSALYFCASSVEIRGDTQYFGPGTRLTVL.

The V call is TRBV27, the J call TRBJ2-7, with D unclear. The V gene's germline CDR1 is MNHEY and CDR2 SMNVEV (reference sequence). V was trimmed by 3 bases and J by 6 bases, leaving 15 bases between them. This CDR3 has 14 amino acids. The CDR3 DNA follows: TGTGCCAGCAGTTTGGAGCGCCGTCCCCGCGAGCAGTACTTC. Protein: CASSLERRPREQYF.

The CDR3 region is CSGRDPSTDTQYF. As DNA, the CDR3 is TGCAGCGGGAGGGACCCTAGCACAGATACGCAGTATTTT. J is TRBJ2-3 and V is TRBV29-1, with TRBD2 as a possible D gene (6 bases). The CDR3 consists of 13 residues. CDR1 and CDR2 from the germline V gene are SQVTM and ANQGSEA. V lost 7 bases to trimming and J lost 0 bases, with 11 bases between them.

This clone was observed a single time. V gene TRBV11-1 combines with J gene TRBJ2-2, with 9 bases identical to TRBD1. CDR3 length equals 15 residues. Germline-derived CDR1 and CDR2 are SGHAT and FQDESV (reference sequence). The V segment lost 5 bases and the J segment 5 bases; nucleotides outside the gene matches: 6. Written as DNA, the CDR3 is TGTGCCAGCAGCCGGACAGGGGCGGGGACCGGGGAGCTGTTTTTT. It specifies CASSRTGAGTGELFF.

As regards this clone: Mismatch with germline at one junction end may stem from a read error. The CDR3: CASSIDQGAGYTF. The CDR3 DNA reads as TGTGCCAGCAGCATAGACCAGGGTGCTGGCTACACCTTC. The chain carries TRBV11-2 and TRBJ1-2; D may be TRBD1 (5 bases). This CDR3 spans 13 amino acids. CDR1 and CDR2 from the germline V gene are SGHAT and FQNNGV.

The chain has TRBV7-2 and TRBJ2-7; D perhaps matches TRBD1 (6 bases). Trimming left V 2 bases short and J 5 bases short, with 10 bases between. The CDR3 runs 13 residues. Germline CDR1 SGHTA, CDR2 FQGNSA. The CDR3 here is CASSLPGTNEQYF. The CDR3 nucleotides are TGTGCCAGCAGCTTACCCGGGACAAACGAGCAGTACTTC.

The DNA of the CDR3 is TGTGCCAGCTTGGAGGGGGAGAGCACTGAAGCTTTCTTT. Amino acids: CASLEGESTEAFF. The V gene is TRBV18, the J gene TRBJ1-1; D possibly corresponds to TRBD1 (6 bases). The CDR3 loop spans 13 amino acids. Germline assignment: CDR1 KGHSH and CDR2 LQKENI. V was clipped by 7 bases and J by 4 bases, with 13 bases between them.